The 5 T cell receptor beta chains below were found in one sample sequenced in a study of regulatory T cells in long-lasting Graves disease. HTBI primers from iRepertoire and Arm-PCR of CDR3 regions yielded the TCR beta libraries. TCRdb fed the multiplex PCR reads into MiXCR, producing one record per CDR3 protein. This sample yields about 540,000 distinct CDR3 sequences, of which roughly 14% are seen a single time; about 10% belongs to the top ten. Time point indicated: newly diagnosed GD, antithyroid drugs for less than 3 months. Preparation of the TCR library used RNA extracted from PBMCs. This sample also appeared in a second study, on T cells in Graves' hyperthyroidism and ophthalmopathy.

The material was peripheral blood mononuclear cells (PBMCs), obtained at new diagnosis, from a patient treated with antithyroid drugs. These receptors came from a man aged 30 to 45 with Graves disease.

This clonotype was observed a single time. The rearrangement uses TRBV2 and TRBJ2-7, with 9 bases identical to TRBD1. V shed 11 bases, J shed 6 bases, and the junction held 11 bases outside the gene matches. The germline V gene has CDR1 SNHLY and CDR2 FYNNEI. The CDR3 contains 13 residues. As DNA, the CDR3 is TGTGCCCGCGGTTGGACAGGGGCTGTCGAGCAGTACTTC. This gives the protein CARGWTGAVEQYF.

This clonotype has just a few counts. It is likely a read error, because the conserved phenylalanine at the end of the CDR3 is missing. This chain links TRBV6-1 with TRBJ2-1; D gene unclear. The V and J ends lost 3 bases and 1 base respectively, with 7 bases between them. CDR1 and CDR2 (germline): MNHNS, SASEGT. This CDR3 has 14 amino acids. The CDR3 reads CASSEAWSYNEQFL. The CDR3 DNA is TGTGCCAGCAGTGAGGCGTGGTCCTACAATGAGCAGTTCCTC.

This clonotype was recorded at least ten times. The chain uses TRBV7-9 and TRBJ2-3; D is undetermined. The length of the CDR3 is 11 residues. Per the germline V gene, CDR1 is SEHNR and CDR2 is FQNEAQ (reference sequence). V was trimmed by 5 bases and J by 6 bases, leaving 6 bases between them. CDR3 in amino acids: CASSTEDTQYF. The CDR3 nucleotides are TGTGCCAGCAGCACCGAGGATACGCAGTATTTT. Variable domain in full (rest from reference TRBV7-9 and TRBJ2-3): DTGVSQNPRHKITKRGQNVTFRCDPISEHNRLYWYRQTLGQGPEFLTYFQNEAQLEKSRLLSDRFSAERPKGSFSTLEIQRTEQGDSAMYLCASSTEDTQYFGPGTRLTVL.

This clonotype was seen at least ten times. This rearrangement joins TRBV24-1 to TRBJ2-7; TRBD1 matches at 7 bases. This CDR3 has 12 amino acids. V lost 5 bases and J lost 6; bases outside the gene matches: 3. The germline gives CDR1 KGHDR, CDR2 SFDVKD. DNA of the CDR3: TGTGCCACCAGTGTTACAGGGGCCGAGCAGTACTTC. It yields the protein CATSVTGAEQYF.

The sample holds many counts of this clonotype. The V and J genes are TRBV7-2 and TRBJ2-7; D tentatively fits TRBD1 or TRBD2 (5 bases each). This CDR3 is 14 amino acids long. Germline-derived CDR1 and CDR2 are SGHTA and FQGNSA. V was clipped by 5 bases and J by 7 bases, with 18 bases between them. CDR3 protein: CASSPTVGPWEQYF. CDR3 coding DNA: TGTGCCAGCAGCCCCACGGTGGGACCTTGGGAGCAGTACTTC.